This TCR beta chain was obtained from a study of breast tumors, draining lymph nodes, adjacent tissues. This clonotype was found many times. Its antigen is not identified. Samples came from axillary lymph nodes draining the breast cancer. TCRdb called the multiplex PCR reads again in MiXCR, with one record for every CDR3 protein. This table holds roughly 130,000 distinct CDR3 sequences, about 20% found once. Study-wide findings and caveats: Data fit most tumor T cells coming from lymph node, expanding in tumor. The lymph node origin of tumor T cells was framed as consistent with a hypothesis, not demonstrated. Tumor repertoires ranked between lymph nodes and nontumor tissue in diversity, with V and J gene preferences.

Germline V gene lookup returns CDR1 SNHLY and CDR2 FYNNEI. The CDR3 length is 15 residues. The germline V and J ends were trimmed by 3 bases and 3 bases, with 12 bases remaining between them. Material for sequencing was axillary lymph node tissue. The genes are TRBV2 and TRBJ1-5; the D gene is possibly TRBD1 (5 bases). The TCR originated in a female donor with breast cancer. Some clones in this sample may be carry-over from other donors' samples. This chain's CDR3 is CASSDSGGVNQPQHF. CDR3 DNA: TGTGCCAGCAGTGATTCGGGGGGTGTCAATCAGCCCCAGCATTTT.